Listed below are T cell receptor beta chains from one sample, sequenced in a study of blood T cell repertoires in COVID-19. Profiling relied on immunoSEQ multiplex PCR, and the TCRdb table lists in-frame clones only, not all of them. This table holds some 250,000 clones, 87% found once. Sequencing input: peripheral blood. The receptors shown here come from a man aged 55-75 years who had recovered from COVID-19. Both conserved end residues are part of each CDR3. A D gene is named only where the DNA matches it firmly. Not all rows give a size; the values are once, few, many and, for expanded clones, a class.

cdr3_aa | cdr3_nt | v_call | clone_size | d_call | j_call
CASSLGLLEQFF | TGCGCCAGCAGCTTGGGCCTCCTAGAGCAGTTCTTC | TRBV5-1 | - | - | TRBJ2-1
CASSDLPGQSNSPLHF | TGCGCCAGCAGTGATCTACCTGGACAGTCTAATTCACCCCTCCACTTT | TRBV10-1 | - | - | TRBJ1-6
CASSQEFNPGQPQHF | TGCGCCAGCAGCCAAGAATTCAACCCAGGACAGCCCCAGCATTTT | TRBV4-1 | - | - | TRBJ1-5
CASSTRQFSYEQYF | TGTGCCAGTAGTACCCGACAGTTCTCCTACGAGCAGTACTTC | TRBV19 | - | - | TRBJ2-7
CASSRRGFGTEAFF | TGTGCCAGCAGCCGACGGGGGTTCGGGACTGAAGCTTTCTTT | TRBV11-2 | - | - | TRBJ1-1
CASSLRRPRALAEYNSPLHF | TGTGCCAGCAGTTTGCGGAGGCCCCGGGCCCTCGCCGAGTATAATTCACCCCTCCACTTT | TRBV27 | - | - | TRBJ1-6
CASSIRAKETQYF | TGTGCCAGCAGTATCAGGGCAAAAGAGACCCAGTACTTC | TRBV27 | - | - | TRBJ2-5
CASSILGAGEAFF | TGTGCCAGTAGTATACTGGGGGCTGGTGAAGCTTTCTTT | TRBV19 | - | - | TRBJ1-1
CASSHTGRGKTGELFF | TGTGCCAGCAGCCATACGGGCAGGGGTAAGACCGGGGAGCTGTTTTTT | TRBV3-1/TRBV3-2 | - | - | TRBJ2-2
CASSIISGGPSTDTQYF | TGTGCCAGTAGTATCATAAGCGGGGGGCCTAGCACAGATACGCAGTATTTT | TRBV19 | once | TRBD2 | TRBJ2-3
CASSRTSGGRASGTDTQYF | TGTGCCAGTAGCCGGACTAGCGGGGGGAGAGCCAGTGGCACAGATACGCAGTATTTT | TRBV19 | once | TRBD2 | TRBJ2-3
CSVEGRGGRTDTQYF | TGCAGCGTTGAAGGGCGCGGGGGTCGCACAGATACGCAGTATTTT | TRBV29-1 | - | TRBD2 | TRBJ2-3
CASSVELATGELFF | TGTGCCAGCAGCGTAGAACTAGCTACCGGGGAGCTGTTTTTT | TRBV9 | - | - | TRBJ2-2
CATSDFQRGGRHEQFF | TGTGCCACCAGTGATTTCCAGCGGGGGGGTAGGCATGAGCAGTTCTTC | TRBV24-1 | - | TRBD2 | TRBJ2-1
CASSHPGMATDTQYF | TGTGCCAGCAGCCACCCGGGAATGGCTACAGATACGCAGTATTTT | TRBV3-1/TRBV3-2 | - | - | TRBJ2-3
CASIFRAGWRTEAFF | TGTGCCAGCATCTTCCGCGCGGGGTGGAGAACTGAAGCTTTCTTT | TRBV7-8 | - | - | TRBJ1-1
CASSLHSSGLTYEQYF | TGCGCCAGCAGCTTACACTCTAGCGGGCTAACCTACGAGCAGTACTTC | TRBV5-1 | - | TRBD2 | TRBJ2-7
CASSLSRGGGEQYF | TGTGCCAGCAGTTTATCCCGAGGGGGGGGCGAGCAGTACTTC | TRBV27 | - | - | TRBJ2-7
CASSQSFYGGGGGTQYF | TGCGCCAGCAGCCAATCATTCTACGGCGGGGGAGGGGGGACCCAGTACTTC | TRBV4-1 | - | - | TRBJ2-5
CASSLASGGNTDTQYF | TGCGCCAGCAGCTTGGCCTCGGGGGGGAACACAGATACGCAGTATTTT | TRBV5-1 | once | TRBD2 | TRBJ2-3
CASSQDLARGQDTQYF | TGTGCCAGCAGCCAAGATCTTGCGCGGGGGCAGGATACGCAGTATTTT | TRBV3-1/TRBV3-2 | - | - | TRBJ2-3
CASSERPRPLHF | TGTGCCAGCAGTGAAAGGCCTAGACCCCTCCACTTT | TRBV6-1 | many | - | TRBJ1-6
CASSEGGSLAKNIQYF | TGTGCCAGCAGTGAAGGAGGGTCTTTAGCCAAAAACATTCAGTACTTC | TRBV2 | - | - | TRBJ2-4
CASSLASGYGYTF | TGTGCCAGCAGCTTAGCGTCGGGATATGGCTACACCTTC | TRBV7-6 | - | - | TRBJ1-2
CASSLPSGGGNEQFF | TGTGCCAGCAGCTTACCTAGCGGGGGGGGCAATGAGCAGTTCTTC | TRBV7-9 | - | TRBD2 | TRBJ2-1
CASRPVGTGETQYF | TGTGCCAGCAGGCCGGTCGGGACAGGGGAGACCCAGTACTTC | TRBV6-6 | - | TRBD1 | TRBJ2-5
CASSLDGLASF | TGTGCCAGCAGCTTAGATGGACTCGCGTCGTTT | TRBV11-2 | - | - | TRBJ2-3
CASSRGQGAISEAFF | TGTGCCAGCAGCCGAGGACAGGGGGCGATCTCTGAAGCTTTCTTT | TRBV7-9 | - | TRBD1 | TRBJ1-1
CASSQEGTGPNQPQHF | TGCGCCAGCAGCCAAGAAGGGACAGGCCCCAATCAGCCCCAGCATTTT | TRBV4-1 | - | TRBD1 | TRBJ1-5
CASSPRSGGGVLYLDTQYF | TGTGCCAGCAGCCCCCGATCCGGCGGGGGGGTTTTGTATTTAGATACGCAGTATTTT | TRBV3-1/TRBV3-2 | - | TRBD2 | TRBJ2-3
CASSLEYATRRNEQFF | TGCGCCAGCAGCTTGGAATATGCGACTAGGAGAAATGAGCAGTTCTTC | TRBV5-1 | - | - | TRBJ2-1
CASSLFPDTQYF | TGTGCCAGCAGCCTATTCCCTGATACGCAGTATTTT | TRBV12-3/TRBV12-4 | - | - | TRBJ2-3
CASSDLIYGYTF | TGTGCCAGCAGTGATCTAATCTATGGCTACACCTTC | TRBV6-1 | few | - | TRBJ1-2
CASSQALGAGNTGELFF | TGTGCCAGCAGCCAAGCCCTAGGCGCGGGGAACACCGGGGAGCTGTTTTTT | TRBV14 | few | - | TRBJ2-2
CASQPGIAGNQPQHF | TGTGCCAGCCAGCCGGGGATAGCGGGCAATCAGCCCCAGCATTTT | TRBV28 | - | - | TRBJ1-5
CASSYLEQGASEQFF | TGTGCCAGCAGTTACCTCGAACAGGGGGCCAGCGAGCAGTTCTTC | TRBV6-6 | - | TRBD1 | TRBJ2-1
CASSPPGVGTDTQYF | TGTGCCAGCAGCCCCCCCGGGGTAGGTACAGATACGCAGTATTTT | TRBV28 | once | - | TRBJ2-3
CASSLAGIVGYTF | TGTGCCAGCAGCTTGGCAGGGATTGTCGGCTACACCTTC | TRBV5-5 | - | - | TRBJ1-2
CSASSASGSDTQYF | TGCAGTGCTAGTTCCGCTAGCGGTAGTGATACGCAGTATTTT | TRBV20-1 | - | TRBD2 | TRBJ2-3
CASSKGLVTDTQYF | TGTGCCAGCAGCAAGGGACTAGTGACAGATACGCAGTATTTT | TRBV5-4 | - | TRBD2 | TRBJ2-3
CASRGQGTYEQYF | TGTGCCAGCAGAGGACAGGGGACCTACGAGCAGTACTTC | TRBV6-5 | once | TRBD1 | TRBJ2-7
CASSLPTSGGPSTEQFF | TGCGCCAGCAGCTTACCGACTAGCGGGGGGCCCTCGACTGAGCAGTTCTTC | TRBV5-1 | - | TRBD2 | TRBJ2-1
CASSAIQGAGGYTF | TGTGCCAGCAGCGCCATACAGGGGGCCGGTGGCTACACCTTC | TRBV9 | - | TRBD1 | TRBJ1-2
CASRTSGVRDTQYF | TGTGCCAGCCGGACTAGCGGGGTCAGAGATACGCAGTATTTT | TRBV2 | - | TRBD2 | TRBJ2-3
CASRGLNTEAFF | TGTGCCAGCAGGGGCCTGAACACTGAAGCTTTCTTT | TRBV6-5 | - | - | TRBJ1-1
CASSPNPGTGGPVGYTF | TGCGCCAGCAGCCCTAACCCAGGGACAGGGGGTCCGGTTGGCTACACCTTC | TRBV4-1 | - | TRBD1 | TRBJ1-2
CASRAGLLKRDEQYF | TGTGCCAGCAGGGCGGGACTATTAAAGCGGGACGAGCAGTACTTC | TRBV6-5 | - | TRBD2 | TRBJ2-7
CASSVRPGQEISGANVLTF | TGTGCCAGCAGCGTAAGGCCGGGACAGGAGATCTCTGGGGCCAACGTCCTGACTTTC | TRBV9 | - | TRBD1 | TRBJ2-6